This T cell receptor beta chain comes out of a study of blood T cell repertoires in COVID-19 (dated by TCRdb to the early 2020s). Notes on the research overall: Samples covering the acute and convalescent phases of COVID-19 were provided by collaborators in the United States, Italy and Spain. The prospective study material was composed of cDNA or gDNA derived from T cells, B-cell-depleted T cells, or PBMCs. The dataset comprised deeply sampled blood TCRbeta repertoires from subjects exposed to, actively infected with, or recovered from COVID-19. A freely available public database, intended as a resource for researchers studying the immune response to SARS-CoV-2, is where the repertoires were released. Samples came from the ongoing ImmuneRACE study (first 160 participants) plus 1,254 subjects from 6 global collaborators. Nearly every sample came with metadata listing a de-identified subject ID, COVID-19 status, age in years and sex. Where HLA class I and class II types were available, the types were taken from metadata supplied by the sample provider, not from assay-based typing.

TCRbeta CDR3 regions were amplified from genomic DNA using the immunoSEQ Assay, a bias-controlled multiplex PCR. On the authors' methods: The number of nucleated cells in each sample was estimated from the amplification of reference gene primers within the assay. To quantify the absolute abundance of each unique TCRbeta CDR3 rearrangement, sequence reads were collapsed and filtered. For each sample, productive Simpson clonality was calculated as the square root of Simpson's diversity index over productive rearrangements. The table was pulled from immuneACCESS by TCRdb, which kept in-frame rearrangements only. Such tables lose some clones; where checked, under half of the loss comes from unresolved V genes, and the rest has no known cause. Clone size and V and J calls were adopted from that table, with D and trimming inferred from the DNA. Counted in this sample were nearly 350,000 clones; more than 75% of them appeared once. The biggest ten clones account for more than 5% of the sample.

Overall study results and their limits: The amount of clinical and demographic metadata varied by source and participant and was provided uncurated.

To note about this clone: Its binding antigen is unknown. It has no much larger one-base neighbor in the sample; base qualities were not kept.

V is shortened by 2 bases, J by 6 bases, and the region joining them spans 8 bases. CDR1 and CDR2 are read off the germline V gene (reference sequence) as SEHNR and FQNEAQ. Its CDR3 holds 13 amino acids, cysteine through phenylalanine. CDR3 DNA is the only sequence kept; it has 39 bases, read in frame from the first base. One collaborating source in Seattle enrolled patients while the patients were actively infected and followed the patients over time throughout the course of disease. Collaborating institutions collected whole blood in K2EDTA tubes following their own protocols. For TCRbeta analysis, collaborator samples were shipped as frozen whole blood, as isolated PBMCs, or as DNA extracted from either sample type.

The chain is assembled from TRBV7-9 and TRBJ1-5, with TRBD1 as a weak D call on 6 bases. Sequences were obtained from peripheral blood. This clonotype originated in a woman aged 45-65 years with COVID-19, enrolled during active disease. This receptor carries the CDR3 CASSLTGTQPQHF. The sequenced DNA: TGTGCCAGCAGCTTAACAGGGACTCAGCCCCAGCATTTT.